A single sample gave rise to the 6 T cell receptor beta chains below, sequenced in a study of shared clonotypes between healthy human individuals. Using immunoSEQ multiplex PCR, the repertoire was profiled, and TCRdb retains in-frame clones only, with some absent. The sample yields 2 million to 3 million clones, 80% to 95% seen once. The source material was naive CD4+ T cells from PBMCs. Described subset: CD45RA+ positively selected. The receptors were sampled from a young man in good health. Some clones in this sample may be carry-over from other donors' samples.

As concerns this clone: The identical CDR3 is also encoded by other nucleotide sequences in the sample. The J gene is TRBJ1-1, the V gene TRBV7-9, with no clear D. The CDR3 is 14 residues long. CDR1 and CDR2 from the germline V gene are SEHNR and FQNEAQ (reference sequence). V was clipped by 2 bases and J by 0 bases, with 7 bases between them. The CDR3 loop reads CASSLFGLNTEAFF. As DNA, the CDR3 is TGTGCCAGCAGCTTATTTGGTTTGAACACTGAAGCTTTCTTT.

This sequence joins TRBV11-3 and TRBJ1-1, with a weak D call TRBD1 (6 bases). CDR1 is SGHNT, CDR2 YENEEA, per germline. Trimming took off 5 bases at V and 5 bases at J, with 12 bases between the two ends. The CDR3 consists of 13 residues. The chain's CDR3 is CASSKGGETEAFF. CDR3 bases: TGTGCCAGCAGCAAAGGGGGGGAAACTGAAGCTTTCTTT.

This chain joins TRBV5-1 and TRBJ2-7, with 9 bases fitting TRBD1. J was trimmed by 5 bases and V by 2 bases; bases with no gene match: 11. Germline V gene lookup returns CDR1 SGHRS and CDR2 YFSETQ. The CDR3 is 16 residues long. CDR3 protein: CASSFLPPGQGDEQYF. The CDR3 DNA follows: TGCGCCAGCAGCTTCCTACCCCCGGGACAGGGTGACGAGCAGTACTTC.

The chain uses TRBV12-5 and TRBJ2-5; 9 bases agree with TRBD2. The V gene's germline CDR1 is LGHNT and CDR2 FRNRAP. This CDR3 comprises 15 residues. Trimming cost V 5 bases and J 0 bases; bases outside gene matches: 4. CDR3 sequence: CASGQTSGDQETQYF. For the CDR3, the DNA is TGTGCTAGTGGTCAGACTAGCGGAGACCAAGAGACCCAGTACTTC. Using reference TRBV12-5 and TRBJ2-5 for the parts outside the CDR3, the full variable domain is DARVTQTPRHKVTEMGQEVTMRCQPILGHNTVFWYRQTMMQGLELLAYFRNRAPLDDSGMPKDRFSAEMPDATLATLKIQPSEPRDSAVYFCASGQTSGDQETQYFGPGTRLLVL.

V usage is TRBV10-3 and J usage is TRBJ1-2, with 7 bases aligning to TRBD1. Germline CDR1 reads ENHRY; CDR2 reads SYGVKD. The CDR3 is 14 amino acids. Unmatched junction bases numbered 8, after V lost 4 bases and J lost 6 bases. The CDR3 coding sequence is TGTGCCATCAGTGCAGGGGGAGCGATTAATGGCTACACCTTC. Amino acids: CAISAGGAINGYTF.

A single count supports this clone. The CDR3 spells CASSFSGTAYEQYF. In nucleotides, the CDR3 is TGTGCCAGCAGTTTCTCCGGGACAGCCTACGAGCAGTACTTC. This sequence joins TRBV6-5 and TRBJ2-7; the match to TRBD1 covers 7 bases. Germline loops: CDR1 MNHEY, CDR2 SVGAGI. This CDR3 has 14 amino acids. The V gene end was trimmed by 4 bases and the J gene end by 2 bases; junction bases not matched to a gene: 5.